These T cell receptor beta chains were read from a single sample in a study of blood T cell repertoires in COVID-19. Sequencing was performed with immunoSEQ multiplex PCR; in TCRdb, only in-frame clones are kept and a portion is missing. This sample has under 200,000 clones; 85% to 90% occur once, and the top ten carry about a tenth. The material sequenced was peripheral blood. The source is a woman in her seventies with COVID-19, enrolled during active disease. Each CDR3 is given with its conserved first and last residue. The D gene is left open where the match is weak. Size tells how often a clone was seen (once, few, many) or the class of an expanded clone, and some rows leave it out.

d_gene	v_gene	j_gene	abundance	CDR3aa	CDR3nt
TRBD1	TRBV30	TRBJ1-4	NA	CAWGTGGTNEKLFF	TGTGCCTGGGGGACAGGGGGCACTAATGAAAAACTGTTTTTT
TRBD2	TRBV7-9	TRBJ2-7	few	CASSSGAGYEQYF	TGTGCCAGCAGCAGCGGGGCCGGGTACGAGCAGTACTTC
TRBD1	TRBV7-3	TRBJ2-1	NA	CASSLGQGADNEQFF	TGTGCCAGCAGCCTCGGACAGGGGGCAGACAATGAGCAGTTCTTC
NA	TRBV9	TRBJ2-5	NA	CASSVVGGAGETQYF	TGTGCCAGCAGCGTAGTGGGGGGGGCGGGAGAGACCCAGTACTTC
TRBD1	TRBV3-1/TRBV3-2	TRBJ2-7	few	CASSQGWDRAREQYF	TGTGCCAGCAGCCAAGGGTGGGACAGGGCCAGGGAGCAGTACTTC
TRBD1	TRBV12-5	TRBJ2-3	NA	CASGTGGETDTQYF	TGTGCTAGTGGTACAGGGGGCGAAACAGATACGCAGTATTTT
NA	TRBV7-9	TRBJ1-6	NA	CASAAGDTGSPLHF	TGTGCCAGCGCTGCGGGGGACACTGGCTCACCCCTCCACTTT
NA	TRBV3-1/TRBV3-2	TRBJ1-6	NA	CASSPGLGSPLHF	TGTGCCAGCAGCCCAGGTTTGGGTTCACCCCTCCACTTT
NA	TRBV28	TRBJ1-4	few	CASTGTPRAHATNEKLFF	TGTGCCAGCACCGGGACACCGAGAGCACACGCAACTAATGAAAAACTGTTTTTT
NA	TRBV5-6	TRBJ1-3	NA	CASSWGGPISGNTIYF	TGTGCCAGCAGCTGGGGGGGACCGATCTCTGGAAACACCATATATTTT
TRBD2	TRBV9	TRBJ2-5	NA	CASSVGLAGGQETQYF	TGTGCCAGCAGCGTCGGACTAGCGGGGGGTCAAGAGACCCAGTACTTC
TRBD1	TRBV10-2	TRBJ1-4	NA	CASKDRGLEKLFF	TGCGCCAGCAAGGACAGGGGTCTTGAAAAACTGTTTTTT
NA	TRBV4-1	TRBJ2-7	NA	CASSQVLSAGATYEQYF	TGCGCCAGCAGCCAAGTGTTGTCTGCAGGGGCAACCTACGAGCAGTACTTC
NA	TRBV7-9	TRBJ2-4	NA	CASSFWANHVNIQYF	TGTGCCAGCAGCTTCTGGGCCAACCATGTAAACATTCAGTACTTC
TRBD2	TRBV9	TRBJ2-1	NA	CASSSGLAVGHEQFF	TGTGCCAGCAGCTCTGGACTAGCGGTTGGGCATGAGCAGTTCTTC
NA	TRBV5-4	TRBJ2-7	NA	CASRFEGEQYF	TGTGCCAGCAGGTTCGAGGGAGAGCAGTACTTC
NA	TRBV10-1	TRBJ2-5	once	CASSDRVQETQYF	TGCGCCAGCAGTGACAGGGTTCAAGAGACCCAGTACTTC
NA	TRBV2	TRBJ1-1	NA	CASSEGSRGKAFF	TGTGCCAGCAGTGAAGGGTCGCGGGGTAAAGCTTTCTTT
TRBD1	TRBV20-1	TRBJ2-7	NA	CSASGNPGQANEQYF	TGCAGTGCTAGTGGGAATCCGGGACAGGCAAACGAGCAGTACTTC
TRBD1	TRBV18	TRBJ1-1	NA	CASSPSATAGQEYTEAFF	TGTGCCAGCTCACCTTCAGCTACTGCGGGACAGGAGTACACTGAAGCTTTCTTT
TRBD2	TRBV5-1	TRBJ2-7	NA	CASSSPGLAGGRYEQYF	TGCGCCAGCAGCTCCCCGGGACTAGCGGGGGGGCGGTACGAGCAGTACTTC
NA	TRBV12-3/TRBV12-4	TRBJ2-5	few	CASSLYRAETQYF	TGTGCCAGCAGTTTATACAGGGCAGAGACCCAGTACTTC
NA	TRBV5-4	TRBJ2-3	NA	CASSLYRSGGGDTQYF	TGTGCCAGCAGCTTGTATCGTTCGGGTGGTGGGGATACGCAGTATTTT
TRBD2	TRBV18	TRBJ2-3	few	CASSPAGLAGGQDTQYF	TGTGCCAGCTCACCCGCGGGACTAGCGGGGGGGCAGGATACGCAGTATTTT
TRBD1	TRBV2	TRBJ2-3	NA	CASRSGTGGSDTQYF	TGTGCCAGCAGGTCCGGGACAGGGGGCTCAGATACGCAGTATTTT
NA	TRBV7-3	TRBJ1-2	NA	CASSLSKNYGYTF	TGTGCCAGCAGCTTAAGTAAAAACTATGGCTACACCTTC
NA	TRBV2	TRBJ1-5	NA	CASKEDIVSNQPQHF	TGTGCCAGCAAAGAGGACATCGTTAGCAATCAGCCCCAGCATTTT
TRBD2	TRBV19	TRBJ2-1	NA	CASTRGGEYYNEQFF	TGTGCCAGTACCCGCGGGGGGGAGTACTACAATGAGCAGTTCTTC
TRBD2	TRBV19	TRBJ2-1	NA	CASSPGGSSSYNEQFF	TGTGCCAGTAGTCCCGGGGGGTCAAGCTCCTACAATGAGCAGTTCTTC
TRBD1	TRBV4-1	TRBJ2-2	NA	CASSQRLGTVTNTGELFF	TGCGCCAGCAGCCAAAGACTCGGGACAGTAACGAACACCGGGGAGCTGTTTTTT
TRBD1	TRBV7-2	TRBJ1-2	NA	CASSSPWTGGYGYTF	TGTGCCAGCAGCTCACCCTGGACAGGGGGCTATGGCTACACCTTC
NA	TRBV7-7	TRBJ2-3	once	CASSLGGTSTDTQYF	TGTGCTAGCAGCTTGGGGGGTACCAGCACAGATACGCAGTATTTT
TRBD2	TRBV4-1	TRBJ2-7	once	CASSQLSGATYEQYF	TGCGCCAGCAGCCAGCTTAGCGGGGCGACCTACGAGCAGTACTTC
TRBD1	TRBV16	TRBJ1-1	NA	CASSQSSRQGPGSTEAFF	TGTGCCAGCAGCCAATCATCCCGACAGGGGCCTGGAAGCACTGAAGCTTTCTTT
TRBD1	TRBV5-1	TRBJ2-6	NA	CASSSPGQGSGANVLTF	TGCGCCAGCAGCTCCCCGGGACAGGGTAGCGGGGCCAACGTCCTGACTTTC
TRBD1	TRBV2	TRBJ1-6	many	CASSTRTGSNSPLHF	TGTGCCAGCAGTACACGGACAGGTTCAAATTCACCCCTCCACTTT
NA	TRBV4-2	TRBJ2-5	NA	CASSQSKAAGSQETQYF	TGTGCCAGCAGCCAATCCAAAGCGGCGGGGAGCCAAGAGACCCAGTACTTC
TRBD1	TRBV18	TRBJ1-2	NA	CASSPQGQGNYGYTF	TGTGCCAGCTCACCACAGGGACAGGGGAACTATGGCTACACCTTC
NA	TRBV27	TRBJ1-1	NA	CASSSYLNTEAFF	TGTGCCAGCAGTTCCTACTTGAACACTGAAGCTTTCTTT
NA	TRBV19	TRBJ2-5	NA	CASSRGAAPFETQYF	TGTGCCAGTAGTCGCGGCGCCGCGCCTTTTGAGACCCAGTACTTC
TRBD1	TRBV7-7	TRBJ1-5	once	CASSLAGNRGHINQPQHF	TGTGCTAGCAGCTTAGCGGGTAACAGGGGGCACATCAATCAGCCCCAGCATTTT
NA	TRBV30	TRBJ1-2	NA	CAWSGARVAYGYTF	TGTGCCTGGAGTGGGGCCCGCGTGGCGTATGGCTACACCTTC
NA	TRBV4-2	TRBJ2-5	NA	CASSQDPSGRYQETQYF	TGTGCCAGCAGCCAAGATCCCAGCGGGCGGTACCAAGAGACCCAGTACTTC
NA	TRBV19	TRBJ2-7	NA	CASSPGGGALLYEQYF	TGTGCCAGTAGTCCCGGAGGGGGGGCCCTATTATACGAGCAGTACTTC
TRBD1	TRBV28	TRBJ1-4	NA	CASSSTNDRDLGEKLFF	TGTGCCAGCAGTTCAACGAACGACAGGGATTTGGGTGAAAAACTGTTTTTT
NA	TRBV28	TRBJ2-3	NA	CASSLSYHTQYF	TGTGCCAGCAGTTTGAGCTACCATACGCAGTATTTT
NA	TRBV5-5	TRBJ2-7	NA	CASSLSGGLAYEQYF	TGTGCCAGCAGCTTGAGTGGCGGGCTAGCCTACGAGCAGTACTTC